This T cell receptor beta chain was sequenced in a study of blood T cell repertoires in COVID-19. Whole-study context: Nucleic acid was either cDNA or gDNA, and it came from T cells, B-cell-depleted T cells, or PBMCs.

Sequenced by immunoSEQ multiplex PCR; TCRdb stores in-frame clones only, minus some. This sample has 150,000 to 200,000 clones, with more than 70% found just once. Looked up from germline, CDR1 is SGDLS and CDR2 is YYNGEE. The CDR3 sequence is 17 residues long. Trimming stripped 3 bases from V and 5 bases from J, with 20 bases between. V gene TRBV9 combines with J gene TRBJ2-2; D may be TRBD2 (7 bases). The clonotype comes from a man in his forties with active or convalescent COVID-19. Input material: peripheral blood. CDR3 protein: CASSAFGGGAATGELFF. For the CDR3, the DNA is TGTGCCAGCAGCGCCTTCGGTGGGGGGGCCGCAACCGGGGAGCTGTTTTTT.